This T cell receptor beta chain was documented in a study of T cell changes during pregnancy in multiple sclerosis. This CDR3 has 14 residues. Trimming at V came to 4 bases and at J to 13 bases, leaving 12 bases not matched to a gene. Germline-derived CDR1 and CDR2 are SGHDT and YYEEEE. Libraries were prepared by immunoSEQ multiplex PCR; TCRdb keeps only in-frame clonotypes and omits some of them. The sample lists tens of thousands of clones, over 85% occurring once. The TCR was taken from a female donor with multiple sclerosis, enrolled in a pregnancy study. The chain combines TRBV5-6 with TRBJ2-7, with 12 bases aligning to TRBD2. This specimen consisted of CD4+ T cells from peripheral blood mononuclear cells, obtained before pregnancy. The CDR3 here is CASSETSGRPSTYF. The CDR3, as DNA: TGTGCCAGCAGCGAAACTAGCGGGAGGCCATCTACCTACTTC.